This T cell receptor (beta chain) appears in the sequencing data of a study of shared T cell receptors in the human thymus. Germline V gene sequence: CDR1 MNHNY, CDR2 SVGAGI (reference sequence). V dropped 2 bases and J dropped 3 bases, with 7 bases sitting between them. This CDR3 is built from 14 residues. Sequencing was performed with immunoSEQ multiplex PCR; in TCRdb, only in-frame clones are kept and a portion is missing. The sample lists roughly 710,000 clones; 75% to 90% were seen once. The sample also formed part of further work on human thymus T cells. That paper adds: Donation was from healthy Finnish infants who were having corrective surgery that addressed congenital heart defects. From resections taken during corrective heart surgery, the thymus tissue was obtained. V and J genes seemed to be used with bias in thymic and blood repertoires. Related research found strongly overlapping thymic repertoires in unrelated individuals.

The rearrangement uses TRBV6-6 and TRBJ1-4; D remains ambiguous. Sequenced material: thymocytes. This receptor was obtained from a girl in the first two years of life with a congenital heart defect. Here the CDR3 reads CASSYKASNEKLFF. CDR3 nucleotide sequence: TGTGCCAGCAGTTACAAAGCCTCTAATGAAAAACTGTTTTTT.